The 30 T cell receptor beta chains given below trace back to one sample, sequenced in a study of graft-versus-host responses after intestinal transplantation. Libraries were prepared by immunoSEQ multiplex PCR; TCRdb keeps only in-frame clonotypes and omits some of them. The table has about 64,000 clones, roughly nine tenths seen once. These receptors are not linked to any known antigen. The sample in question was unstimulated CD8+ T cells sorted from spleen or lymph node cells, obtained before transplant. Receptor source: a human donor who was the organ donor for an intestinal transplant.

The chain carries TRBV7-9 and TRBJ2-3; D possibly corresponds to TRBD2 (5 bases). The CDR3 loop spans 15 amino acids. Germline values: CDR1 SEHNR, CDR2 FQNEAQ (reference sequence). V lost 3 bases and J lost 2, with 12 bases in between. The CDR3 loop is CASSFRGTYTDTQYF. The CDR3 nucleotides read TGTGCCAGCAGCTTCCGGGGAACCTACACAGATACGCAGTATTTT.

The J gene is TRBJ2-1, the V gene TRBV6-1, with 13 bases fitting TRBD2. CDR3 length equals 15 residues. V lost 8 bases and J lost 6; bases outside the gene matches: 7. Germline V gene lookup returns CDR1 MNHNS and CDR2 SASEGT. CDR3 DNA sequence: TGTGCCAGCGGAACACTAGCGGGGGGGACCAATGAGCAGTTCTTC. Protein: CASGTLAGGTNEQFF.

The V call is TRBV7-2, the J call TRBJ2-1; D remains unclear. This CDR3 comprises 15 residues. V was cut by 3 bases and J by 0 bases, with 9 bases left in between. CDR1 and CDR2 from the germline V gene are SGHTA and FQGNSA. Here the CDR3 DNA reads TGTGCCAGCAGCTTTGGAGCGACCTCCTACAATGAGCAGTTCTTC. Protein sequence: CASSFGATSYNEQFF. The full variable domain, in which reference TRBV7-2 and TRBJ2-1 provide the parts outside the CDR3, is GAGVSQSPSNKVTEKGKDVELRCDPISGHTALYWYRQSLGQGLEFLIYFQGNSAPDKSGLPSDRFSAERTGGSVSTLTIQRTQQEDSAVYLCASSFGATSYNEQFFGPGTRLTVL.

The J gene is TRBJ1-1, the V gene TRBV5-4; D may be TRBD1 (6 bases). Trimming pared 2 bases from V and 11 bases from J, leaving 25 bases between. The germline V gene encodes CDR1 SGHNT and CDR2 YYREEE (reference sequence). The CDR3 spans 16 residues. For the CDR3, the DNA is TGTGCCAGCAGCTTCGGCGATAAAACAGGGATCACCCAGGCTTTCTTT. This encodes CASSFGDKTGITQAFF.

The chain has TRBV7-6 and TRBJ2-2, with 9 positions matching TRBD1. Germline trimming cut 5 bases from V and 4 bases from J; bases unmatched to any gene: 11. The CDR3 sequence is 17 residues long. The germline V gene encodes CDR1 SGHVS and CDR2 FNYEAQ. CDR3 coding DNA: TGTGCCAGCAGCCCGGGGCCCGGACAGGGGATCACCGGGGAGCTGTTTTTT. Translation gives CASSPGPGQGITGELFF.

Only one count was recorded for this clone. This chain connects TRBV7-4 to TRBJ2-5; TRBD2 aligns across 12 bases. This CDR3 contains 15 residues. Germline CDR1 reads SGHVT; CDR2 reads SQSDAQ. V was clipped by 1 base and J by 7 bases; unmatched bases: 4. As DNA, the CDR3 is TGTGCCAGCAGCTTAGGACTAGCGGGAGTGGGGACCCAGTACTTC. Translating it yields CASSLGLAGVGTQYF.

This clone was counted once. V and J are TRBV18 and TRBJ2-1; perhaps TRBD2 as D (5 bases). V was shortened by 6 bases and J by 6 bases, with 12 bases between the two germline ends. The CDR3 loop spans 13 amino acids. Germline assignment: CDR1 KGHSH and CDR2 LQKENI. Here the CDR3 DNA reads TGTGCCAGCTCTCAACTAGGGCCCAATGAGCAGTTCTTC. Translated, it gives CASSQLGPNEQFF.

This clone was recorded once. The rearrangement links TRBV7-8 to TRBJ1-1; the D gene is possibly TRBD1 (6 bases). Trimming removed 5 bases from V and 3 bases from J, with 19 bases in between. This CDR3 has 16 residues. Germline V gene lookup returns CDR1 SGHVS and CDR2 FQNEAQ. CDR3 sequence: CASSQIGGAGYTEAFF. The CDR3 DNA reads TGTGCCAGCAGCCAAATAGGGGGGGCTGGATACACTGAAGCTTTCTTT.

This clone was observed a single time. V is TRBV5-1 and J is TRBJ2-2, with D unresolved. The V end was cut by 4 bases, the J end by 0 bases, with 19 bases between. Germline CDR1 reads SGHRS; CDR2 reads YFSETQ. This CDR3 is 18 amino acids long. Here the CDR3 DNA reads TGCGCCAGCAGCCCCGGCCCCTTTTCTAGGACGAACACCGGGGAGCTGTTTTTT. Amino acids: CASSPGPFSRTNTGELFF.

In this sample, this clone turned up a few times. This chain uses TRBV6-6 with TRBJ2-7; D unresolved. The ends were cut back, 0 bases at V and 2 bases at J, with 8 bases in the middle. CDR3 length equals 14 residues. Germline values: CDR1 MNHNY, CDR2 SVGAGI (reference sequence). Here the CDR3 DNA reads TGTGCCAGCAGTTACTCGAATCTAGCCTACGAGCAGTACTTC. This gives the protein CASSYSNLAYEQYF.

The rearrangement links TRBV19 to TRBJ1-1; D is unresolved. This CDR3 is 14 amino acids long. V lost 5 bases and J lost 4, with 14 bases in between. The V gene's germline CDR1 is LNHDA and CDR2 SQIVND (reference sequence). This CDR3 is CASSPFTAGTEAFF. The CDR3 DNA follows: TGTGCCAGTAGTCCTTTTACTGCGGGCACTGAAGCTTTCTTT.

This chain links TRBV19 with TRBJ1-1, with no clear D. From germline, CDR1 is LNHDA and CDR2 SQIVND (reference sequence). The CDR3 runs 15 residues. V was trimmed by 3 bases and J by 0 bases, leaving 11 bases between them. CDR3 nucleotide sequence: TGTGCCAGTAGTATGAGCGCGGAGGTGAACACTGAAGCTTTCTTT. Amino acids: CASSMSAEVNTEAFF.

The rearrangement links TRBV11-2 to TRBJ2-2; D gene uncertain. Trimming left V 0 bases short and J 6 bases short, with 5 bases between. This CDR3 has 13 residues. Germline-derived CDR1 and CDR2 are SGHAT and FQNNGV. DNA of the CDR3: TGTGCCAGCAGCTTAGAGGTAGCCGGGGAGCTGTTTTTT. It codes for CASSLEVAGELFF.

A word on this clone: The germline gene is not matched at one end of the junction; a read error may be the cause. The CDR3 DNA is TGTGCCAGCAGATTGGAGAGCACCGGGGAGCTGTTTTTT. As protein: CASRLESTGELFF. This chain connects TRBV5-5 to TRBJ2-2, with unresolved D. Germline assignment: CDR1 SGHKS and CDR2 YYEKEE (reference sequence). The CDR3 runs 13 residues.

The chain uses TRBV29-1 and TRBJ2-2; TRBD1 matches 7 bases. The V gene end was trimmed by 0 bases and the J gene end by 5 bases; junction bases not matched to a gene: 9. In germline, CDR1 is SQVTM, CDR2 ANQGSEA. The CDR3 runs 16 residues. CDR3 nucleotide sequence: TGCAGCGTTGAAGATCTTCTCGACAGGGATACCGGGGAGCTGTTTTTT. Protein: CSVEDLLDRDTGELFF.

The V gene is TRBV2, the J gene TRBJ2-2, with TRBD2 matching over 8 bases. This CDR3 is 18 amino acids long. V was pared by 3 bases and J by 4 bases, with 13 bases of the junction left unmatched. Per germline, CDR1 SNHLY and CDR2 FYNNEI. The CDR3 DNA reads TGTGCCAGCAGTGACGAGCGGGAGTTTTCGTTCGGCACCGGGGAGCTGTTTTTT. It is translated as CASSDEREFSFGTGELFF.

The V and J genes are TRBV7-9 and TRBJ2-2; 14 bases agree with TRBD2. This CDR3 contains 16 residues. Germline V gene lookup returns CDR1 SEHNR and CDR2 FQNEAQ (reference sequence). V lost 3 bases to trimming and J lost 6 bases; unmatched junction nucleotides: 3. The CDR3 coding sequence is TGTGCCAGCAGCTTCAGACTAGCGGGAGGGCCCGGGGAGCTGTTTTTT. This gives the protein CASSFRLAGGPGELFF.

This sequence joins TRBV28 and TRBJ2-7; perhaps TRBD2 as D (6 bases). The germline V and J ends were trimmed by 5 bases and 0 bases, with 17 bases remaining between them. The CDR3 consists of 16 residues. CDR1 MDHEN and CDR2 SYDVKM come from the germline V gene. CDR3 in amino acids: CASSPHPREASYEQYF. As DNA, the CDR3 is TGTGCCAGCAGTCCCCACCCTAGGGAGGCCTCCTACGAGCAGTACTTC.

CDR3: CASSLTGYGAMNTEAFF. The CDR3 region has the DNA TGTGCCAGCAGTTTGACAGGGTACGGGGCCATGAACACTGAAGCTTTCTTT. The chain uses TRBV28 and TRBJ1-1; TRBD1 matches 7 bases. Germline V gene data show CDR1 as MDHEN and CDR2 as SYDVKM. This CDR3 comprises 17 residues. The junction had 10 bases not matched to a gene; V was cut back by 3 bases and J by 0 bases.

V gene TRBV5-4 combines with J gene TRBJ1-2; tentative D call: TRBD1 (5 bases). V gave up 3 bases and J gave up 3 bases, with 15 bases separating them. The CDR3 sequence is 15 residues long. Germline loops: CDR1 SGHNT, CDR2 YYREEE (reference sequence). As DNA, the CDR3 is TGTGCCAGCAGCTCATGGGGCCCCAGCCACTATGGCTACACCTTC. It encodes CASSSWGPSHYGYTF.

The CDR3 DNA follows: TGTGCCAGCAGTCAGACCCTAGCAGGGGGAGAGCAGTACTTC. Translated: CASSQTLAGGEQYF. The V gene is TRBV7-8, the J gene TRBJ2-7; 7 bases line up with TRBD1. V trimming: 6 bases; J trimming: 7 bases; junction bases outside the gene matches: 12. The germline CDR1 and CDR2 sequences are SGHVS and FQNEAQ. The CDR3 is 14 amino acids.

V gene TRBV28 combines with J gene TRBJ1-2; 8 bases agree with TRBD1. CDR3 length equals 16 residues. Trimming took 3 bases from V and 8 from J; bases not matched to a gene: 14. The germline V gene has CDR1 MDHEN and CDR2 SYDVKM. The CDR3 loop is CASSLELDRDGRGYTF. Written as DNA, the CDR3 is TGTGCCAGCAGTTTGGAATTGGACAGGGATGGTCGGGGCTACACCTTC.

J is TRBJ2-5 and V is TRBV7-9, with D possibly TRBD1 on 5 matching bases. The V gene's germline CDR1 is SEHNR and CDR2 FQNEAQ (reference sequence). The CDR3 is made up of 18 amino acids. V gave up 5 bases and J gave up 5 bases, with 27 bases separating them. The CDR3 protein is CASSPRFGGQTVGETQYF. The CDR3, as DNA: TGTGCCAGCAGCCCACGTTTCGGTGGACAAACCGTGGGGGAGACCCAGTACTTC.

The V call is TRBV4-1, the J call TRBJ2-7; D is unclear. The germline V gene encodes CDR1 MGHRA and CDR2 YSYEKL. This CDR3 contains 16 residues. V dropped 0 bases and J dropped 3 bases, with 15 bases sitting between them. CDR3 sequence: CASSQEAAGIHYEQYF. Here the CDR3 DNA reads TGCGCCAGCAGCCAAGAAGCTGCAGGCATCCACTACGAGCAGTACTTC.

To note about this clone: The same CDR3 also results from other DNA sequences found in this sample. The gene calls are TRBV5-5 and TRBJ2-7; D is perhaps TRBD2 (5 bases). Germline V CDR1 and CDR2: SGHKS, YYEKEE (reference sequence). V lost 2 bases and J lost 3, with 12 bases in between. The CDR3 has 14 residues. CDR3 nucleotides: TGTGCCAGCAGCTTTGGAGGCGGCAACTACGAGCAGTACTTC. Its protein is CASSFGGGNYEQYF.

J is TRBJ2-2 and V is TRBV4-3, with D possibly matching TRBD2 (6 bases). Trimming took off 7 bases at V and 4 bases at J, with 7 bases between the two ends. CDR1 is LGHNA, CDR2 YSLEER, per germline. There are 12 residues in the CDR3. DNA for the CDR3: TGCGCCAGCATGGGACTCACCGGGGAGCTGTTTTTT. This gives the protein CASMGLTGELFF.

CDR3 bases: TGTGCCAGCAGCTTTACAGGGATCTACGAGCAGTACTTC. The encoded protein is CASSFTGIYEQYF. This chain uses TRBV11-2 with TRBJ2-7; weak D call: TRBD1 (6 bases). V was cut by 3 bases and J by 3 bases, with 9 bases left in between. Per the germline V gene, CDR1 is SGHAT and CDR2 is FQNNGV. CDR3 size: 13 residues.

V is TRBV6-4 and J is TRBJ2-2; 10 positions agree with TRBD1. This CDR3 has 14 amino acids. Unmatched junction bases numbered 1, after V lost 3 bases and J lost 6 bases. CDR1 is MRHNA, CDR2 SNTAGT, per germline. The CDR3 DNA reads TGTGCCAGCAGTGAAGGGACAGGGGCCGGGGAGCTGTTTTTT. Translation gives CASSEGTGAGELFF.

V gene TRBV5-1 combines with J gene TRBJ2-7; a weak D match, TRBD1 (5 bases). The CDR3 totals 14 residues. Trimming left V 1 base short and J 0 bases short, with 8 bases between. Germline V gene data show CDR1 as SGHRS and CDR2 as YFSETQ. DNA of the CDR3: TGCGCCAGCAGCTTGTCAGACAGCTCCTACGAGCAGTACTTC. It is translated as CASSLSDSSYEQYF. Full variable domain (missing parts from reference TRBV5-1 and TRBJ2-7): KAGVTQTPRYLIKTRGQQVTLSCSPISGHRSVSWYQQTPGQGLQFLFEYFSETQRNKGNFPGRFSGRQFSNSRSEMNVSTLELGDSALYLCASSLSDSSYEQYFGPGTRLTVT.

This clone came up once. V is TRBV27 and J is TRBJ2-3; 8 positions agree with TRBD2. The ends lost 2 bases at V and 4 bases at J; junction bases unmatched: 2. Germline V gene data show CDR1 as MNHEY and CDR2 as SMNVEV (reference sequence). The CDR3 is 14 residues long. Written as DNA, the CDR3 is TGTGCCAGCAGTTTACTCGGGGGGGCAGATACGCAGTATTTT. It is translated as CASSLLGGADTQYF.